What follows are 10 T cell receptor beta chains derived from one specimen sequenced in a study of T-cell memory formation after mild COVID-19 (dated by TCRdb to the early 2020s). Library generation was performed with 5' RACE. The data were produced on an Illumina NovaSeq 6000. The public reads were run again by TCRdb, first through fastp at Q25 and then through MiXCR, and only productive beta chains were kept. Every distinct CDR3 protein forms one entry, paired with its most common genes and DNA. A total of about 410,000 distinct CDR3 sequences appear in this sample, more than 15% of them only once. The ten largest clones add up to 20% to 25% of the sample. The sequenced material came from PBMCs or a T cell subset sorted from them (not recorded which). Receptors were obtained from a man between 18 and 35 years old who had mild COVID-19 (a few samples of this study predate the infection). The sample titles of this study are shuffled in the database, so cell type and time point are left out; the donor was told from shared clones.

This clonotype was found many times. The chain has TRBV7-6 and TRBJ1-5; 8 bases are shared with TRBD1. V lost 3 bases to trimming and J lost 7 bases; unmatched junction nucleotides: 2. The CDR3 extends over 13 amino acids. Germline V gene lookup returns CDR1 SGHVS and CDR2 FNYEAQ. Written as DNA, the CDR3 is TGTGCCAGCAGCTTTGGACAGGGCCAGCCCCAGCATTTT. Protein product: CASSFGQGQPQHF.

The chain uses TRBV7-2 and TRBJ1-5; tentatively, D is TRBD1 (6 bases). Trimming removed 7 bases at V and 3 bases at J, with 13 bases between. The germline V gene has CDR1 SGHTA and CDR2 FQGNSA. The CDR3 has 14 residues. The CDR3 sequence is CASTHGQNNQPQHF. The CDR3 DNA follows: TGTGCCAGCACCCATGGACAGAACAATCAGCCCCAGCATTTT. Variable domain in full (rest from reference TRBV7-2 and TRBJ1-5): GAGVSQSPSNKVTEKGKDVELRCDPISGHTALYWYRQSLGQGLEFLIYFQGNSAPDKSGLPSDRFSAERTGGSVSTLTIQRTQQEDSAVYLCASTHGQNNQPQHFGDGTRLSIL.

The chain carries TRBV28 and TRBJ2-7; TRBD2 agrees at 11 bases. The V and J ends lost 2 bases and 2 bases, in that order; junction bases with no gene match: 2. This CDR3 is built from 15 residues. Germline CDR1 is MDHEN and CDR2 is SYDVKM. The CDR3 sequence is CASSLRTSGPYEQYV. As DNA, the CDR3 is TGTGCCAGCAGTTTAAGGACTAGCGGGCCCTACGAGCAGTACGTC.

The table lists this clonotype with a count of one. The rearrangement joins TRBV7-9 to TRBJ1-1; no definite D call. From germline, CDR1 is SEHNR and CDR2 FQNEAQ (reference sequence). This CDR3 has 14 residues. V lost 1 base to trimming and J lost 1 base, with 7 bases between them. CDR3 nucleotides: TGTGCCAGCAGCTTAGTTGTTAAGAACACTGAAGCTTTCTTT. Its translation is CASSLVVKNTEAFF.

This chain links TRBV18 with TRBJ2-6; 7 nucleotides line up with TRBD1. Trimming took 3 bases from V and 0 from J; bases not matched to a gene: 5. This CDR3 contains 17 residues. Germline CDR1 KGHSH, CDR2 LQKENI. As DNA, the CDR3 is TGTGCCAGCTCACCGCCCGACAGGGTCTCTGGGGCCAACGTCCTGACTTTC. This translates into CASSPPDRVSGANVLTF.

This clonotype was observed a few times. The chain links TRBV5-1 to TRBJ2-1; 13 bases are a match to TRBD2. The CDR3 has 19 residues. With V trimmed by 5 bases and J by 0 bases, 11 bases remained unmatched. The germline CDR1 and CDR2 sequences are SGHRS and YFSETQ. The DNA for the CDR3 is TGCGCCAGCAGGCAGTCCGGGACTAGCGGGGTGGTCTCCTACAATGAGCAGTTCTTC. Translating gives CASRQSGTSGVVSYNEQFF. Looking up the rest from reference TRBV5-1 and TRBJ2-1 gives the full variable domain: KAGVTQTPRYLIKTRGQQVTLSCSPISGHRSVSWYQQTPGQGLQFLFEYFSETQRNKGNFPGRFSGRQFSNSRSEMNVSTLELGDSALYLCASRQSGTSGVVSYNEQFFGPGTRLTVL.

V is TRBV24-1 and J is TRBJ2-1; D may correspond to TRBD1 or TRBD2 (5 bases each). The germline gives CDR1 KGHDR, CDR2 SFDVKD. Trimming took 6 bases from V and 10 from J, leaving 18 bases between them. This CDR3 is built from 14 residues. CDR3 DNA: TGTGCCACCAGTACCGGGACCAACTCGCGGGAGCAGTTCTTC. This translates into CATSTGTNSREQFF.

The CDR3 protein is CSALLQAGAPYNEQFF. DNA for the CDR3: TGCAGTGCTCTTCTCCAAGCGGGGGCCCCCTACAATGAGCAGTTCTTC. The chain carries TRBV20-1 and TRBJ2-1; 8 nucleotides align to TRBD2. V was pared by 5 bases and J by 2 bases, with 11 bases of the junction left unmatched. Per germline, CDR1 DFQATT and CDR2 SNEGSKA (reference sequence). CDR3 length equals 16 residues.

This chain joins TRBV6-5 and TRBJ2-3; possible D gene TRBD2, 5 bases. The CDR3 loop spans 14 amino acids. V was trimmed by 2 bases and J by 2 bases, leaving 8 bases between them. Germline V gene sequence: CDR1 MNHEY, CDR2 SVGAGI. Written as DNA, the CDR3 is TGTGCCAGCAGTTACAGAGACTACACAGATACGCAGTATTTT. Translated: CASSYRDYTDTQYF.

The rearrangement joins TRBV7-3 to TRBJ2-1, with 11 positions matching TRBD2. The germline gives CDR1 SGHTA, CDR2 FQGTGA. Trimming removed 2 bases from V and 2 bases from J; junction bases left unmatched: 5. There are 17 residues in the CDR3. In DNA, the CDR3 is TGTGCCAGCAGCTTATTAGCGGGGGGGCCTCCCTACAATGAGCAGTTCTTC. It translates to CASSLLAGGPPYNEQFF.